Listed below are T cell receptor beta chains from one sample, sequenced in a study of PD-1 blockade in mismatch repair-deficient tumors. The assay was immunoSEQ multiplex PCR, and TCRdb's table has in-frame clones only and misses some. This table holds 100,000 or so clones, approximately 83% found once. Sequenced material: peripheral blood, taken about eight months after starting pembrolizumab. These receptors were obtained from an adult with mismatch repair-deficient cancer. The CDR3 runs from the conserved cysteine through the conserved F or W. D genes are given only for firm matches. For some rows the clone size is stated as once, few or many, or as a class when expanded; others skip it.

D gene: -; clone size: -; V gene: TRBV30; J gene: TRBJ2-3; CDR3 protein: CAWSKGGNTDTQYF; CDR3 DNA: TGTGCCTGGAGTAAAGGCGGGAACACAGATACGCAGTATTTT
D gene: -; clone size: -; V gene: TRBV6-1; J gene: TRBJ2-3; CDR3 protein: CASSGRRTDTQYF; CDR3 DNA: TGTGCCAGCAGTGGGAGGCGCACAGATACGCAGTATTTT
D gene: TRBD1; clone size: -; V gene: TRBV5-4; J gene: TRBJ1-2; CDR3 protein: CASSLQGANYGYTF; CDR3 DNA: TGTGCCAGCAGCTTACAGGGGGCTAACTATGGCTACACCTTC
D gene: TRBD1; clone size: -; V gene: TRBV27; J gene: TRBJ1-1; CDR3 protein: CASSPDRGNTEAFF; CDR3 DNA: TGTGCCAGCAGCCCTGACAGGGGGAACACTGAAGCTTTCTTT
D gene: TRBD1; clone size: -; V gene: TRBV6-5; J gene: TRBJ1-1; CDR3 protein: CASRGRDRENTEAFF; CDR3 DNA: TGTGCCAGCAGGGGTCGAGACAGGGAGAACACTGAAGCTTTCTTT
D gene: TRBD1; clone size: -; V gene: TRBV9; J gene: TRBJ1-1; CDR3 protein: CASSGGTGGRAEAFF; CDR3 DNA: TGTGCCAGCAGCGGAGGGACAGGGGGCAGGGCTGAAGCTTTCTTT
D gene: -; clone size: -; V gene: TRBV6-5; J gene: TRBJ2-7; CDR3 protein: CASRGYEQYF; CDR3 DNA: TGTGCCAGCCGAGGCTACGAGCAGTACTTC
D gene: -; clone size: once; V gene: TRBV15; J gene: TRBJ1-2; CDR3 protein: CATSRAGTDYGYTF; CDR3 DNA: TGTGCCACCAGCAGAGCCGGGACGGACTATGGCTACACCTTC
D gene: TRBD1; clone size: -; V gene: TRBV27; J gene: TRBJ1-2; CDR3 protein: CASRPWRGTDYGYTF; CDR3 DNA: TGTGCCAGCAGACCATGGAGGGGGACAGACTATGGCTACACCTTC
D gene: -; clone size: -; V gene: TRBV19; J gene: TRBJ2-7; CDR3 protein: CASSIQVAGRISEQYF; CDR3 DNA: TGTGCCAGTAGTATTCAGGTGGCGGGAAGAATAAGCGAGCAGTACTTC
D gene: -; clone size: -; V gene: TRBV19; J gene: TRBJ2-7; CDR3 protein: CATWDRNSYEQYF; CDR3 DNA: TGTGCCACCTGGGACCGCAACTCCTACGAGCAGTACTTC
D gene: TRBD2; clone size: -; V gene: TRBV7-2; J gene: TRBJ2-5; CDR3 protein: CASSLAGGPQTQYF; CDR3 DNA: TGTGCCAGCAGCTTAGCGGGAGGGCCACAGACCCAGTACTTC
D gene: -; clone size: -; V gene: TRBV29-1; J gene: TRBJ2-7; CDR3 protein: CSHRTEPLSYEQYF; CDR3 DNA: TGCAGCCACAGGACGGAACCTCTCTCCTACGAGCAGTACTTC
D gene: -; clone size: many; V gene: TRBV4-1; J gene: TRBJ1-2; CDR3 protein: CASSQDEESPNYGYTF; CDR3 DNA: TGCGCCAGCAGCCAAGATGAAGAATCTCCTAACTATGGCTACACCTTC
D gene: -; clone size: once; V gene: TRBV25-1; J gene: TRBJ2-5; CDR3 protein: CASTKGGETQYF; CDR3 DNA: TGTGCCAGCACCAAAGGTGGGGAGACCCAGTACTTC
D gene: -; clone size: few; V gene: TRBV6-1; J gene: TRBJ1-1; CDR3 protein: CASYTPGLPNTEAFF; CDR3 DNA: TGTGCCAGCTATACACCAGGTTTGCCGAACACTGAAGCTTTCTTT
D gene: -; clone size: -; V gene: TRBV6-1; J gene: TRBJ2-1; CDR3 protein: CASSELSRERQFF; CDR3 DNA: TGTGCCAGCAGTGAACTCTCGCGGGAAAGACAGTTCTTC
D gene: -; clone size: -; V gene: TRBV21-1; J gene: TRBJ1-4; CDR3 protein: CASGGSTGEKLFF; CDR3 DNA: TGTGCCAGTGGTGGGTCGACGGGGGAAAAACTGTTTTTT
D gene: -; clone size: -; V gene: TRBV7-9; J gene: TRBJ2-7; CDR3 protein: CASSLVVSSDEQYF; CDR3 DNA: TGTGCCAGCAGCTTAGTAGTTAGTTCAGACGAGCAGTACTTC
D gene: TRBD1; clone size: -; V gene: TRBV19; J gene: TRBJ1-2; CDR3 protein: CASSTSGTGTYGYTF; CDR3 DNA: TGTGCCAGTAGTACCTCAGGGACAGGGACCTATGGCTACACCTTC
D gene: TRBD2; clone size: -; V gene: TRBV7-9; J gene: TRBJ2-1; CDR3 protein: CASSPAGVAYNEQFF; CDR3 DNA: TGTGCCAGCAGCCCAGCGGGAGTAGCTTACAATGAGCAGTTCTTC
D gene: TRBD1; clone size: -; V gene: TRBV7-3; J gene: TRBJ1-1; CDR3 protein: CASSSGQGRVAFF; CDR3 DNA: TGTGCCAGCAGCTCGGGACAGGGAAGGGTGGCTTTCTTT
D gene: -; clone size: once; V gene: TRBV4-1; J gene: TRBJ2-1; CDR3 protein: CASSFGISYNEQFF; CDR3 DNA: TGCGCCAGCAGCTTCGGGATCTCCTACAATGAGCAGTTCTTC
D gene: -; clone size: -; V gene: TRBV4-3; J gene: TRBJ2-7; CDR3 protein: CASSQGSEQYF; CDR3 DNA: TGCGCCAGCAGCCAAGGTTCGGAGCAGTACTTC
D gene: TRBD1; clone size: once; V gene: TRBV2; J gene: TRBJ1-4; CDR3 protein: CASELRQGGEKLFF; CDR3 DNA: TGTGCCAGCGAACTGCGACAGGGTGGTGAAAAACTGTTTTTT
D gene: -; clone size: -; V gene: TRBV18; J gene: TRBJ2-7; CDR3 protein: CASSRLTPGVPEQYF; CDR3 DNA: TGTGCCAGCTCACGCCTCACGCCGGGGGTCCCCGAGCAGTACTTC
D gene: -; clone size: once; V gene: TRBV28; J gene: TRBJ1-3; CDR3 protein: CASSRRANSGNTIYF; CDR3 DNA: TGTGCCAGCAGTCGCCGGGCCAACTCTGGAAACACCATATATTTT
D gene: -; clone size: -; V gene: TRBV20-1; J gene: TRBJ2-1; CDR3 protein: CSARDNEQFF; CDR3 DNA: TGCAGTGCTAGAGACAATGAGCAGTTCTTC
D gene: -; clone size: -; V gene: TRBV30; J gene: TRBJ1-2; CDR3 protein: CAWSLNSFNYGYTF; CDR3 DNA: TGTGCCTGGAGTTTGAACAGCTTTAACTATGGCTACACCTTC
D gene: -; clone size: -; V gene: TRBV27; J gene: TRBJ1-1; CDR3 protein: CASRLSGANTEAFF; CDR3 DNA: TGTGCCAGCAGACTTTCGGGCGCTAACACTGAAGCTTTCTTT
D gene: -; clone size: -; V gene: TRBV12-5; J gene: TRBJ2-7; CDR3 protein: CASGLGVYEQYF; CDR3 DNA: TGTGCTAGTGGTTTGGGTGTTTACGAGCAGTACTTC
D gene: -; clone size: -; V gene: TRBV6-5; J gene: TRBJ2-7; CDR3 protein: CAISDPKDSYEQYF; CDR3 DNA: TGTGCCATCAGTGACCCTAAAGACTCCTACGAGCAGTACTTC
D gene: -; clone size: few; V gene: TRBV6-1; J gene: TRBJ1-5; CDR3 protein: CASSEQAGQPQHF; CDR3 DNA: TGTGCCAGCAGTGAGCAGGCCGGTCAGCCCCAGCATTTT
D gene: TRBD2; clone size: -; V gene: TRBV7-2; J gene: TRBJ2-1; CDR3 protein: CASSLAPRTSGSYNEQFF; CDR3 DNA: TGTGCCAGCAGCTTAGCGCCCAGGACTAGCGGCTCCTACAATGAGCAGTTCTTC
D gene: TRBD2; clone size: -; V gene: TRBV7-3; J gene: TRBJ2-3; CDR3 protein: CASSPHLAGITDTQYF; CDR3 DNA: TGTGCCAGCAGCCCGCATCTAGCGGGGATCACAGATACGCAGTATTTT
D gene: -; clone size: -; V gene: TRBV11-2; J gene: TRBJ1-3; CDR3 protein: CASSGHGGFSGNTIYF; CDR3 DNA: TGTGCCAGCAGCGGACACGGGGGCTTCTCTGGAAACACCATATATTTT
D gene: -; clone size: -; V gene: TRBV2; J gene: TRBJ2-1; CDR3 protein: CASRRTGTGGLAGALNEQFF; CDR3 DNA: TGTGCCAGCAGGAGAACCGGGACAGGGGGACTAGCGGGCGCCCTCAATGAGCAGTTCTTC
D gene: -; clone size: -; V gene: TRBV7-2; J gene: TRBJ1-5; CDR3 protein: CASSQSNQPQHF; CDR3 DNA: TGTGCCAGCAGCCAAAGCAATCAGCCCCAGCATTTT
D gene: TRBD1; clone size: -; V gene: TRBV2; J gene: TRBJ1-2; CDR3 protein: CASSRDRGNYGYTF; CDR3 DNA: TGTGCCAGCAGCCGGGACAGGGGCAACTATGGCTACACCTTC
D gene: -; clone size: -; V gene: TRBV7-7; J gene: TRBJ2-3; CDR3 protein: CASSLARADTQYF; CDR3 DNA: TGTGCTAGCAGCTTAGCGCGTGCAGATACGCAGTATTTT
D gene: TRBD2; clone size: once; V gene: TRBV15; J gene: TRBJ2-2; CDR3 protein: CATSRAPGTSGTGELFF; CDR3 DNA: TGTGCCACCAGCAGAGCCCCCGGGACTAGCGGGACCGGGGAGCTGTTTTTT
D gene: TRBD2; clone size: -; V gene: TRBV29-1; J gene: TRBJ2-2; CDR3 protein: CSVVLGGRPPGELFF; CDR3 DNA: TGCAGCGTTGTACTCGGCGGGAGACCCCCCGGGGAGCTGTTTTTT
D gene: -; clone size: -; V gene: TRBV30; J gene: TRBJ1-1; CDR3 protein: CAWRLGVRKNTEAFF; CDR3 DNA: TGTGCCTGGAGATTGGGGGTGAGGAAAAACACTGAAGCTTTCTTT
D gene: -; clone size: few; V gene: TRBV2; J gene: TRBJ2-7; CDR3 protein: CASSVERESYEQYF; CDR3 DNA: TGTGCCAGCAGTGTAGAACGGGAATCCTACGAGCAGTACTTC